These 20 T cell receptor beta chains share one sample of origin, sequenced in a study of cytomegalovirus exposure and HLA in healthy donors. The study ran its PCR with 60 Vbeta and 13 Jbeta primers. Repertoires were generated with immunoSEQ multiplex PCR, while TCRdb's copy carries only in-frame clones and drops some. Seen here are 130,000 or so clones, more than 60% observed once, and the top ten hold more than 2%. Source material: PBMCs. These receptors were taken from a woman between 40 and 50 years old in good health and CMV-seropositive.

This clone showed up just a few times. The genes are TRBV2 and TRBJ1-1; D gene unclear. Germline assignment: CDR1 SNHLY and CDR2 FYNNEI. The length of the CDR3 is 12 residues. Trimming removed 7 bases from V and 0 bases from J, with 6 bases in between. The CDR3 bases are TGTGCCAGCACAATCCTGAACACTGAAGCTTTCTTT. Encoded protein: CASTILNTEAFF.

CDR3 sequence (DNA): TGTGCCAGCTCACCCTTTTCGACAGGGACTGATACTGAAGCTTTCTTT. Translation gives CASSPFSTGTDTEAFF. The rearrangement uses TRBV18 and TRBJ1-1, with 7 bases fitting TRBD1. The V gene's germline CDR1 is KGHSH and CDR2 LQKENI. The CDR3 length is 16 residues. After removal of 3 bases from V and 5 bases from J, the junction contained 12 bases not matched to a gene.

For the CDR3, the DNA is TGCGCCAGCAGCCAAGTTACGACAGGCAATCAGCCCCAGCATTTT. Encoded protein: CASSQVTTGNQPQHF. The V and J genes are TRBV4-1 and TRBJ1-5; maybe TRBD1 (5 bases). The CDR3 length is 15 residues. The germline CDR1 and CDR2 sequences are MGHRA and YSYEKL. V dropped 1 base and J dropped 2 bases, with 9 bases sitting between them.

This clone has only one observation. The conserved phenylalanine or tryptophan is not found at the CDR3 terminus, so this likely reflects a read error. V is TRBV10-3 and J is TRBJ1-5; perhaps TRBD1 as D (5 bases). Between the trimmed V and J ends, which lost 2 bases and 5 bases, there was a span of 10 bases. CDR1 and CDR2 (germline): ENHRY, SYGVKD. The length of the CDR3 is 14 residues. The DNA of the CDR3 is TGTGCCATCAGTGAGGGGCAGGGTGATCAGCCCCAGCATCTT. Amino acid sequence: CAISEGQGDQPQHL.

The chain joins TRBV29-1 to TRBJ2-5; perhaps TRBD1 as D (6 bases). CDR1 and CDR2 from the germline V gene are SQVTM and ANQGSEA. V lost 7 bases to trimming and J lost 1 base, with 10 bases between them. This CDR3 is built from 12 residues. The DNA for the CDR3 is TGCAGCGCTGGACAGCCCCAAGAGACCCAGTACTTC. Its protein product is CSAGQPQETQYF.

This clone was seen a few times. The V gene is TRBV7-2, the J gene TRBJ1-2, with D maybe TRBD1 (6 bases). The V and J ends lost 8 bases and 4 bases respectively, with 17 bases between them. There are 14 residues in the CDR3. In germline, CDR1 is SGHTA, CDR2 FQGNSA. For the CDR3, the DNA is TGTGCCAGCCTAGAACTTGCAGGGGTCTATGGCTACACCTTC. This translates into CASLELAGVYGYTF.

This clone was seen a handful of times. At one of its ends the junction is not consistent with the germline gene, which may arise from a read error. The chain combines TRBV6-1 with TRBJ1-5; D perhaps matches TRBD1 (6 bases). There are 17 residues in the CDR3. In germline, CDR1 is MNHNS, CDR2 SASEGT. The CDR3 reads CAISDVHRQGRDQPQHF. The CDR3 bases are TGTGCCATCAGTGATGTCCATCGTCAGGGGAGGGATCAGCCCCAGCATTTT.

The chain recombines TRBV7-8 with TRBJ1-6, with TRBD1 matching 7 bases. The CDR3 extends over 15 amino acids. Per germline, CDR1 SGHVS and CDR2 FQNEAQ. V was clipped by 5 bases and J by 5 bases; unmatched bases: 6. The CDR3 bases are TGTGCCAGCAGCCTGTGGGGACAGAATAATTCACCCCTCCACTTT. Protein: CASSLWGQNNSPLHF.

This sequence joins TRBV10-3 and TRBJ2-3, with a tentative D call TRBD2 (5 bases). This CDR3 is built from 14 residues. Trimming pared 9 bases from V and 2 bases from J, leaving 15 bases between. From germline, CDR1 is ENHRY and CDR2 SYGVKD. The CDR3 protein is CAITRGWDTDTQYF. CDR3 nucleotide sequence: TGTGCCATTACGAGAGGGTGGGACACAGATACGCAGTATTTT.

The J gene is TRBJ1-5, the V gene TRBV5-5; 11 bases line up with TRBD1. The CDR3 totals 17 residues. Germline-derived CDR1 and CDR2 are SGHKS and YYEKEE (reference sequence). V trimming: 4 bases; J trimming: 10 bases; junction bases outside the gene matches: 16. The CDR3 region is CASSTYRDRGANSPQHF. The CDR3 nucleotides read TGTGCCAGCAGCACATACCGGGACAGGGGGGCTAATAGTCCCCAGCATTTT.

This clone showed up just a few times. This chain joins TRBV4-3 and TRBJ2-2; TRBD2 is a possible D gene (5 bases). Germline CDR1 reads LGHNA; CDR2 reads YSLEER. V was pared by 0 bases and J by 5 bases, with 13 bases between. This CDR3 has 16 amino acids. DNA of the CDR3: TGCGCCAGCAGCCAAGAACCGGGGAAAGGAACCGGGGAGCTGTTTTTT. Translated, it gives CASSQEPGKGTGELFF.

This chain links TRBV10-1 with TRBJ2-4, with D perhaps TRBD1 (6 bases). Germline V gene sequence: CDR1 WNHNN, CDR2 SYGVQD (reference sequence). This CDR3 has 13 amino acids. The V gene lost 6 bases and the J gene lost 8 bases, with 14 bases spanning the gap. In nucleotides, the CDR3 is TGCGCCAGCAGGACAGGTAACTGGGACATTCAGTACTTC. Its translation: CASRTGNWDIQYF.

The DNA for the CDR3 is TGTGCCAGTAGTCTTTCCGACTCGGCCCCGAATTCACCCCTCCACTTT. This gives the protein CASSLSDSAPNSPLHF. The rearrangement joins TRBV19 to TRBJ1-6, with unresolved D. Germline CDR1 LNHDA, CDR2 SQIVND (reference sequence). This CDR3 region has 16 residues. V was clipped by 5 bases and J by 7 bases, with 18 bases between them.

This clone has only one observation. The chain recombines TRBV6-1 with TRBJ1-2, with a tentative D call TRBD1 (5 bases). The CDR3 covers 16 residues. Germline V gene sequence: CDR1 MNHNS, CDR2 SASEGT. With 3 bases removed from V and 4 bases from J, the gap between germline ends came to 18 bases. The CDR3 protein is CASSDASRQGPYGYTF. In nucleotides, the CDR3 is TGTGCCAGCAGTGATGCGTCCCGCCAGGGCCCCTATGGCTACACCTTC.

V is TRBV28 and J is TRBJ1-5; the match to TRBD1 covers 8 bases. CDR1 and CDR2 from the germline V gene are MDHEN and SYDVKM. Trimming removed 5 bases from V and 6 bases from J; junction bases left unmatched: 3. The CDR3 contains 13 residues. The CDR3 nucleotides are TGTGCCAGCAGTCCCGGACAGGGTCAGCCCCAGCATTTT. Its protein is CASSPGQGQPQHF.

This chain joins TRBV11-2 and TRBJ2-3; 9 nucleotides match TRBD2. In germline, CDR1 is SGHAT, CDR2 FQNNGV. With V trimmed by 3 bases and J by 0 bases, 1 base remained unmatched. This CDR3 is built from 15 residues. This CDR3 is CASSLLAGSTDTQYF. CDR3 DNA: TGTGCCAGCAGCTTGCTAGCGGGGAGCACAGATACGCAGTATTTT. The full variable domain, in which reference TRBV11-2 and TRBJ2-3 provide the parts outside the CDR3, is EAGVAQSPRYKIIEKRQSVAFWCNPISGHATLYWYQQILGQGPKLLIQFQNNGVVDDSQLPKDRFSAERLKGVDSTLKIQPAKLEDSAVYLCASSLLAGSTDTQYFGPGTRLTVL.

The chain combines TRBV5-1 with TRBJ1-2; TRBD1 matches 9 bases. The CDR3 sequence is 15 residues long. Germline CDR1 SGHRS, CDR2 YFSETQ. J was trimmed by 1 base and V by 3 bases; bases with no gene match: 4. CDR3 DNA sequence: TGCGCCAGCAGCTCCCCGGGACAGGGTAACTATGGCTACACCTTC. Translation gives CASSSPGQGNYGYTF.

This chain joins TRBV6-6 and TRBJ2-5; possibly TRBD1 for D (5 bases). The CDR3 runs to 13 residues. Germline CDR1 reads MNHNY; CDR2 reads SVGAGI (reference sequence). Trimming removed 1 base from V and 3 bases from J, with 6 bases in between. DNA of the CDR3: TGTGCCAGCAGTTACTTAGGGGAAGAGACCCAGTACTTC. Translation: CASSYLGEETQYF.

The chain couples TRBV30 to TRBJ2-7, with a weak D call TRBD1 (6 bases). Germline CDR1 GTSNPN, CDR2 SVGIG (reference sequence). The CDR3 runs to 12 residues. Trimming cost V 5 bases and J 7 bases, with 15 bases left between them. CDR3 sequence reads: CAWSPHREEQYF. The CDR3, as DNA: TGTGCCTGGTCCCCCCACAGGGAGGAGCAGTACTTC.

A single count supports this clone. J is TRBJ2-7 and V is TRBV10-3; D is ambiguous. CDR1 is ENHRY and CDR2 is SYGVKD in the germline V gene. V was trimmed by 8 bases and J by 0 bases, leaving 8 bases between them. This CDR3 is built from 12 residues. CDR3 loop: CAIGGTSYEQYF. Here the CDR3 DNA reads TGTGCCATCGGCGGAACCTCCTACGAGCAGTACTTC.